These T cell receptor beta chains were read from a single sample in a study of technical replicates of blood from a handful of donors. Assay: immunoSEQ multiplex PCR; the TCRdb copy retains only in-frame clones and omits some. The sample contains roughly 65,000 clones, around 85% of which appear only once. The sequenced sample consisted of PBMCs. The origin of the receptors is a human donor in good health. Some clones in this sample may be carry-over from other donors' samples. Each CDR3 is given with its conserved first and last residue. Fields, in order: CDR3 protein, CDR3 DNA, J gene, clone size, D gene, V gene. D genes are given only for firm matches. Part of the rows lack a size; the others show once, few, many or a class for expanded clones.

CATQDRGTNYGYTF | TGTGCCACCCAGGACAGGGGCACTAACTATGGCTACACCTTC | TRBJ1-2 | once | TRBD1 | TRBV25-1
CASRFTGTYGYTF | TGTGCCAGCCGATTCACAGGGACCTATGGCTACACCTTC | TRBJ1-2 | few | NA | TRBV27
CAWSPSGTHGETQYF | TGTGCCTGGAGCCCGAGCGGGACCCACGGGGAGACCCAGTACTTC | TRBJ2-5 | few | TRBD2 | TRBV30
CASSQSYDSRGGNTEAFF | TGCGCCAGCAGTCAATCGTATGACTCCCGAGGGGGGAACACTGAAGCTTTCTTT | TRBJ1-1 | few | NA | TRBV23-1
CASTYTGGLRETQYF | TGTGCCAGTACTTATACAGGGGGGCTTCGGGAGACCCAGTACTTC | TRBJ2-5 | few | TRBD1 | TRBV2
CASSLSPGTYEQYF | TGCGCCAGCAGCTTGTCGCCGGGGACCTACGAGCAGTACTTC | TRBJ2-7 | NA | NA | TRBV5-1
CASSLASGANYGYTF | TGTGCCAGCAGCTTAGCAAGCGGAGCTAACTATGGCTACACCTTC | TRBJ1-2 | NA | NA | TRBV7-2
CASSQDSYEQYF | TGCGCCAGCAGCCAAGACTCTTACGAGCAGTACTTC | TRBJ2-7 | NA | NA | TRBV5-1
CALEAGNSYEQYF | TGTGCCTTAGAAGCGGGGAACTCCTACGAGCAGTACTTC | TRBJ2-7 | NA | TRBD2 | TRBV30
CASSVFNNPRDSQFWGYTF | TGTGCCAGCAGCGTATTTAACAATCCCCGGGACAGTCAGTTCTGGGGCTACACCTTC | TRBJ1-2 | NA | TRBD1 | TRBV9
CASSPAEGYNEQFF | TGTGCCAGCAGCCCAGCGGAGGGCTACAATGAGCAGTTCTTC | TRBJ2-1 | NA | NA | TRBV6-5
CASSQYSGEEKLFF | TGCGCCAGCAGCCAATATTCCGGGGAGGAAAAACTGTTTTTT | TRBJ1-4 | once | NA | TRBV4-3